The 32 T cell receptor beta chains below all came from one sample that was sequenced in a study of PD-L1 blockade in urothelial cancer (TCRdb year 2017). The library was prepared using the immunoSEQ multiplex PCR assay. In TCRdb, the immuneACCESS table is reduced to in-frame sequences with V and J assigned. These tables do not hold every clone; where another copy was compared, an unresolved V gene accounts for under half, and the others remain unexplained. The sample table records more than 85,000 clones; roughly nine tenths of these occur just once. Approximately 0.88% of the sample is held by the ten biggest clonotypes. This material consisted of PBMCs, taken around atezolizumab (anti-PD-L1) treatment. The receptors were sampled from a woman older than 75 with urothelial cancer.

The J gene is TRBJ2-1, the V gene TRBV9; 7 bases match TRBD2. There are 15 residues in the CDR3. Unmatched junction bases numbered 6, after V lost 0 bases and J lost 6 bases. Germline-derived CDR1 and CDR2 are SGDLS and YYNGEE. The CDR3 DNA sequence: TGTGCCAGCAGCGTAGTTGCTAGCGGATCCAATGAGCAGTTCTTC. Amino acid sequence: CASSVVASGSNEQFF.

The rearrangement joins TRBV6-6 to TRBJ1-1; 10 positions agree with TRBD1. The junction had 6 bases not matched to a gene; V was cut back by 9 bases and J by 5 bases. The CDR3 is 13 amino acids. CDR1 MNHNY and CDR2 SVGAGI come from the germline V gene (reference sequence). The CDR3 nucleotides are TGTGCCAGTGACAGGGGGCTTGGGACTGAAGCTTTCTTT. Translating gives CASDRGLGTEAFF.

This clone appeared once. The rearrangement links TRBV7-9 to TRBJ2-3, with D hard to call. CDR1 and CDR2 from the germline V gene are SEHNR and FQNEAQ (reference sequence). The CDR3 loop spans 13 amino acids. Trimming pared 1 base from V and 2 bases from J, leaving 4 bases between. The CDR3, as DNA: TGTGCCAGCAGCTTAGATCTCACAGATACGCAGTATTTT. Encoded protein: CASSLDLTDTQYF.

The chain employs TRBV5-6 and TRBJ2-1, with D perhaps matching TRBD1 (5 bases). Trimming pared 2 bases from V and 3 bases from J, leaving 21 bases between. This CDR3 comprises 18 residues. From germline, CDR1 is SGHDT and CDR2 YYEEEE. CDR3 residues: CASSLGVGQGAYYNEQFF. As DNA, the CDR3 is TGTGCCAGCAGCTTAGGTGTGGGTCAAGGGGCCTACTACAATGAGCAGTTCTTC.

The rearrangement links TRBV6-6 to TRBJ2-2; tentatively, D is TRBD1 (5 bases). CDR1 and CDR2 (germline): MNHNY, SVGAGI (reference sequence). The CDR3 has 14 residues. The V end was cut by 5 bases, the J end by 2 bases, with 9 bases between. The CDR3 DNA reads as TGTGCCAGCAGTAAGACAGTCAACACCGGGGAGCTGTTTTTT. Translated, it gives CASSKTVNTGELFF.

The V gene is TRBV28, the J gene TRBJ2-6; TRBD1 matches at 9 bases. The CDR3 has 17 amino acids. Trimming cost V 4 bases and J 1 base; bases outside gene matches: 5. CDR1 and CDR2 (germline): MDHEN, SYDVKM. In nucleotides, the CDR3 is TGTGCCAGCAGTTCCAGGACAGGGGTTTCTGGGGCCAACGTCCTGACTTTC. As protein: CASSSRTGVSGANVLTF.

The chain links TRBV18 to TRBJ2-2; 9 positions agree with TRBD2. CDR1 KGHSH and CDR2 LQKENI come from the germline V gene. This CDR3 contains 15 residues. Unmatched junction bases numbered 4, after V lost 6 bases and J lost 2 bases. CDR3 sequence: CASSGLADNTGELFF. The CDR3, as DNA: TGTGCCAGCTCGGGACTAGCAGATAACACCGGGGAGCTGTTTTTT.

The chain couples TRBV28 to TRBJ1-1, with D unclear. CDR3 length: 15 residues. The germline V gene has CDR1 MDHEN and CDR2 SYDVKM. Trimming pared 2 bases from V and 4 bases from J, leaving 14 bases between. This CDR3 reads CASSLRRVRVTEAFF. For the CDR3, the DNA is TGTGCCAGCAGTTTAAGGAGAGTGAGGGTCACTGAAGCTTTCTTT.

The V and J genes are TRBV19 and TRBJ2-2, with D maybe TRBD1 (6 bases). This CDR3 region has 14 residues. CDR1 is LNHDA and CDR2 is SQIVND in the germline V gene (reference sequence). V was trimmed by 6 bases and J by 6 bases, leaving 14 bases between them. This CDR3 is CASSNRDRSGELFF. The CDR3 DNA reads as TGTGCCAGTAGCAACAGGGATCGGTCCGGGGAGCTGTTTTTT.

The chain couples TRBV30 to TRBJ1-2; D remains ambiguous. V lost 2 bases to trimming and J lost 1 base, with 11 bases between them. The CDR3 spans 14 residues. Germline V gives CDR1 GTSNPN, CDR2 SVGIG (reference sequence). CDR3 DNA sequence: TGTGCCTGGAGTCTCAAAGGACTTAACTATGGCTACACCTTC. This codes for CAWSLKGLNYGYTF.

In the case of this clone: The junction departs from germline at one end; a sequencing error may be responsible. This chain's CDR3 is CASSWVRQSSEQYF. The CDR3 bases are TGTGCCAGCAGTTGGGTTCGACAGTCCTCCGAGCAGTACTTC. This chain links TRBV6-5 with TRBJ2-7; weak D call: TRBD1 (5 bases). Germline V CDR1 and CDR2: MNHEY, SVGAGI. The CDR3 length is 14 residues.

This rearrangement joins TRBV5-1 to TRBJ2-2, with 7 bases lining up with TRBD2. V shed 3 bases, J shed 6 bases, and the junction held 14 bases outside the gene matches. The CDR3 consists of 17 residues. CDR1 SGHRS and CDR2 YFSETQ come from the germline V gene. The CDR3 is CASSSDPSGGFPGELFF. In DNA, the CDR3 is TGCGCCAGCAGCTCCGACCCTAGCGGAGGTTTCCCCGGGGAGCTGTTTTTT.

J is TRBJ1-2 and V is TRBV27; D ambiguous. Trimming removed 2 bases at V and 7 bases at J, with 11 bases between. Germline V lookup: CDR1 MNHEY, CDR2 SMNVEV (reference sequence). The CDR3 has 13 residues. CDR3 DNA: TGTGCCAGCAGTTTACGGGGTATAGGTGGCTACACCTTC. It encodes CASSLRGIGGYTF.

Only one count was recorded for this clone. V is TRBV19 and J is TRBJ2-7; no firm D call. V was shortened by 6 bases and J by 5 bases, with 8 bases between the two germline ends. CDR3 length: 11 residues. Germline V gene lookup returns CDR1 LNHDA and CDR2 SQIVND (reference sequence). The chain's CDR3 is CASRALDEQYF. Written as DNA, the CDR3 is TGTGCCAGTAGAGCTCTCGACGAGCAGTACTTC.

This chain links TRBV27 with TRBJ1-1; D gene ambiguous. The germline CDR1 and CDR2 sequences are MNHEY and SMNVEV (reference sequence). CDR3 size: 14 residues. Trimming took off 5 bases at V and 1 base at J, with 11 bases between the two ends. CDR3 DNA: TGTGCCAGCAGTCTGACATGGCCGAACACTGAAGCTTTCTTT. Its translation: CASSLTWPNTEAFF.

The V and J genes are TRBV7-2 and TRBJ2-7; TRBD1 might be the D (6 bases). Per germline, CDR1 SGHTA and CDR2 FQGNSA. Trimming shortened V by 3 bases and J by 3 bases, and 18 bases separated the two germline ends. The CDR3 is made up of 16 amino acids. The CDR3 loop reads CASSLGTGQRLYEQYF. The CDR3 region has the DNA TGTGCCAGCAGCTTGGGAACAGGACAGCGACTCTACGAGCAGTACTTC.

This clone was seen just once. The CDR3 protein is CASSPMDRTYEQYF. Written as DNA, the CDR3 is TGTGCCAGCAGCCCGATGGACAGAACCTACGAGCAGTACTTC. The chain couples TRBV7-8 to TRBJ2-7; possible D gene TRBD1, 6 bases. Between the trimmed V and J ends, which lost 5 bases and 2 bases, there was a span of 13 bases. This CDR3 contains 14 residues. Looked up from germline, CDR1 is SGHVS and CDR2 is FQNEAQ.

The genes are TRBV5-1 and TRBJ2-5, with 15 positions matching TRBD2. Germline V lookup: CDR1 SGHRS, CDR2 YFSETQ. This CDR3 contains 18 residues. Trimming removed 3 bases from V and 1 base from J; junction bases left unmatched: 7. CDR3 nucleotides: TGCGCCAGCAGCTCTGGACTAGCGGGAGGGATCCCCCAAGAGACCCAGTACTTC. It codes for CASSSGLAGGIPQETQYF.

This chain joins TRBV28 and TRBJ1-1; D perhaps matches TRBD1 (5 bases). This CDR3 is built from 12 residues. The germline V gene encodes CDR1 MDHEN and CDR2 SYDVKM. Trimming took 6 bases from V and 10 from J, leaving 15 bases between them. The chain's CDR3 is CASRSQERGAFF. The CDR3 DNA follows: TGTGCCAGCAGGTCGCAGGAAAGGGGAGCTTTCTTT.

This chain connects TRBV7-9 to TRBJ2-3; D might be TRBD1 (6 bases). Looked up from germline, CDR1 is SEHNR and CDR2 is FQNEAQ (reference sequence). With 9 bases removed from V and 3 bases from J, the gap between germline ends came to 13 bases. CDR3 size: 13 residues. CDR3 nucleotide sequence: TGTGCCAGTACAGGGTCGGGGACAGATACGCAGTATTTT. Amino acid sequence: CASTGSGTDTQYF. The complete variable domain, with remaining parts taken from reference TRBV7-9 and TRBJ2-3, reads DTGVSQNPRHKITKRGQNVTFRCDPISEHNRLYWYRQTLGQGPEFLTYFQNEAQLEKSRLLSDRFSAERPKGSFSTLEIQRTEQGDSAMYLCASTGSGTDTQYFGPGTRLTVL.

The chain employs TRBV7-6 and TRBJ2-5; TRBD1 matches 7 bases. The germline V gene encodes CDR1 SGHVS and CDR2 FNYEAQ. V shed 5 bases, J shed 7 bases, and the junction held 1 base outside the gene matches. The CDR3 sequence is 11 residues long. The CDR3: CASSPGGTQYF. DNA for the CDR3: TGTGCCAGCAGCCCAGGGGGGACCCAGTACTTC.

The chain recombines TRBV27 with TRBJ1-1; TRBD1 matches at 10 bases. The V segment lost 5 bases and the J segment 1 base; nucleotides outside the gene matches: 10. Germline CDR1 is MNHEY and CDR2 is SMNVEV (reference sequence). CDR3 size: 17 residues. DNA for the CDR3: TGTGCCAGCAGTCCCATTGGGACAGGGGTGGGGAACACTGAAGCTTTCTTT. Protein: CASSPIGTGVGNTEAFF.

CDR3 amino acids: CATSPHQGGYTF. CDR3 coding DNA: TGTGCCACTTCACCCCACCAGGGGGGCTACACCTTC. The chain uses TRBV28 and TRBJ1-2; possibly TRBD1 for D (6 bases). The CDR3 is 12 residues long. The germline V gene encodes CDR1 MDHEN and CDR2 SYDVKM. Trimming pared 10 bases from V and 8 bases from J, leaving 17 bases between.

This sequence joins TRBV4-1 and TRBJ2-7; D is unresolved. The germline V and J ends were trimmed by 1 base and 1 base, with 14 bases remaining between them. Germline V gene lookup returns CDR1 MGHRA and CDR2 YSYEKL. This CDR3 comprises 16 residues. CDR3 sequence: CASSQGDAGLSYEQYF. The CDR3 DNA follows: TGCGCCAGCAGCCAAGGTGATGCAGGCCTTTCCTACGAGCAGTACTTC.

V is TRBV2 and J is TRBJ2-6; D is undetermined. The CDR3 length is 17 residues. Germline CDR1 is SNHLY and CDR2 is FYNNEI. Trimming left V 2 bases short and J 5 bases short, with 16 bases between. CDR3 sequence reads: CASSENGLDHRANVLTF. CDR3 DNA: TGTGCCAGCAGTGAAAATGGTTTAGATCATCGGGCCAACGTCCTGACTTTC.

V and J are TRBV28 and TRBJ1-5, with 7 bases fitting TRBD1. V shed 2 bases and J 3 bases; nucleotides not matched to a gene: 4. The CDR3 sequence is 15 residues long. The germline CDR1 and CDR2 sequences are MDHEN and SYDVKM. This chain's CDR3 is CASSLQGGLNQPQHF. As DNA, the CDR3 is TGTGCCAGCAGTTTACAAGGGGGCCTCAATCAGCCCCAGCATTTT.

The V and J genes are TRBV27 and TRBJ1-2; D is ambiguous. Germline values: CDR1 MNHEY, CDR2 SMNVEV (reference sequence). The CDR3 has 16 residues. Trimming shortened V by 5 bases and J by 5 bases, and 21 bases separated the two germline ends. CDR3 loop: CASSTTGIPGGYGYTF. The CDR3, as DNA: TGTGCCAGCAGTACTACCGGGATCCCGGGAGGGTATGGCTACACCTTC.

CDR3 in amino acids: CSAGVGSSGRDEQFF. The CDR3 DNA follows: TGCAGCGCCGGGGTCGGGTCTAGCGGGAGAGATGAGCAGTTCTTC. The J gene is TRBJ2-1, the V gene TRBV29-1; 10 bases line up with TRBD2. This CDR3 is built from 15 residues. Germline trimming cut 7 bases from V and 8 bases from J; bases unmatched to any gene: 14. Per germline, CDR1 SQVTM and CDR2 ANQGSEA.

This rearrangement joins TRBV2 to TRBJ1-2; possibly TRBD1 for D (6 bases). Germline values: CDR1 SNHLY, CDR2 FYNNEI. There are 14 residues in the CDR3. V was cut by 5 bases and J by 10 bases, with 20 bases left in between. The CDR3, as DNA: TGTGCCAGCAGTTATACGACAGGCCCCTTAGACTACACCTTC. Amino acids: CASSYTTGPLDYTF.

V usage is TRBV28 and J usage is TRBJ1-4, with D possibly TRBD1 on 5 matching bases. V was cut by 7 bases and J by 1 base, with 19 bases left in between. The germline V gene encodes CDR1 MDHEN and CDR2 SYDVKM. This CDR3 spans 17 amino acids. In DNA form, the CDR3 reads TGTGCCAGCAACCTAGGCCGGGGGAGGGAAACTAATGAAAAACTGTTTTTT. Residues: CASNLGRGRETNEKLFF.

The CDR3 coding sequence is TGTGCCAGCAGCACCACCGAGGGCCGGGTCAGTGAGCAGTTCTTC. This gives the protein CASSTTEGRVSEQFF. The V call is TRBV9, the J call TRBJ2-1, with D maybe TRBD2 (5 bases). This CDR3 has 15 amino acids. The germline gives CDR1 SGDLS, CDR2 YYNGEE. The germline V and J ends were trimmed by 4 bases and 9 bases, with 20 bases remaining between them.

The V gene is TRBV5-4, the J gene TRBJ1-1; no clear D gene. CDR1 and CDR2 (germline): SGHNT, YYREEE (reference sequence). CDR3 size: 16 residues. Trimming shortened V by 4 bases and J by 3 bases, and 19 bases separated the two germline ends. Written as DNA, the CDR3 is TGTGCCAGCAGCCCGGGCAGAACGGGGTTTGACACTGAAGCTTTCTTT. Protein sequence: CASSPGRTGFDTEAFF.